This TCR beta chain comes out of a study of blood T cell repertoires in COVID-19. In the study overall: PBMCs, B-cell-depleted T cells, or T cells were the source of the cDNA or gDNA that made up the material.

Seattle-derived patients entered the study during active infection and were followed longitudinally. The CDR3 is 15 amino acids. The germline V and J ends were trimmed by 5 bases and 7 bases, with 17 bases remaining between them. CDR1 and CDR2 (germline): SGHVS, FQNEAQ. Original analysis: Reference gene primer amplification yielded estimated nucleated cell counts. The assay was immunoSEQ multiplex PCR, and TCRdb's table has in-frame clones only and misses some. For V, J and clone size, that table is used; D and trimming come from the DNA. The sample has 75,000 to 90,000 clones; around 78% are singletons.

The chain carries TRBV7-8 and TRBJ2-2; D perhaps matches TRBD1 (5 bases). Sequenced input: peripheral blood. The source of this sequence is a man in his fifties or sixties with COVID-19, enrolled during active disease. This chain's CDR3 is CASSLQGRLDGELFF. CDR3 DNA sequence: TGTGCCAGCAGCCTCCAGGGCAGGCTAGACGGGGAGCTGTTTTTT.